Presented here are 7 T cell receptor beta chains from one specimen sequenced in a study of shared clonotypes between healthy human individuals. Repertoires were generated with immunoSEQ multiplex PCR, while TCRdb's copy carries only in-frame clones and drops some. The sample holds fewer than 600,000 clones, 70% to 80% seen once. Sample: PBMCs. Source of these receptors: a woman aged 40-49 years in good health. Some clones in this sample may be carry-over from other donors' samples.

The V gene is TRBV5-1, the J gene TRBJ1-5; weak D call: TRBD1 (6 bases). The germline V and J ends were trimmed by 5 bases and 5 bases, with 14 bases remaining between them. Germline values: CDR1 SGHRS, CDR2 YFSETQ. CDR3 length: 14 amino acids. CDR3 sequence reads: CASRPNREDQPQHF. CDR3 bases: TGCGCCAGCAGACCGAACAGGGAAGATCAGCCCCAGCATTTT.

The chain joins TRBV6-6 to TRBJ1-5; 9 bases match TRBD1. This CDR3 contains 16 residues. The V segment lost 7 bases and the J segment 4 bases; nucleotides outside the gene matches: 11. In germline, CDR1 is MNHNY, CDR2 SVGAGI (reference sequence). The CDR3: CASKLNPGQGNQPQHF. The CDR3 DNA sequence: TGTGCCAGCAAATTGAATCCGGGACAGGGTAATCAGCCCCAGCATTTT.

This chain links TRBV28 with TRBJ1-1, with D possibly being TRBD1 (5 bases). The CDR3 runs to 15 residues. CDR1 and CDR2 (germline): MDHEN, SYDVKM. Trimming removed 8 bases at V and 0 bases at J, with 16 bases between. The DNA of the CDR3 is TGTGCCAGCCGTGACAGCAGCAACGTGAACACTGAAGCTTTCTTT. Translated, it gives CASRDSSNVNTEAFF.

This clone was counted between two and nine times. This sequence joins TRBV9 and TRBJ2-7; 10 bases align to TRBD1. This CDR3 comprises 15 residues. Unmatched junction bases numbered 7, after V lost 0 bases and J lost 7 bases. Germline V CDR1 and CDR2: SGDLS, YYNGEE. DNA for the CDR3: TGTGCCAGCAGCGTAGGACAGGGGGCGCGCCGGGAGCAGTACTTC. The encoded protein is CASSVGQGARREQYF.

This chain joins TRBV2 and TRBJ1-2; tentative D call: TRBD1 (5 bases). Germline V lookup: CDR1 SNHLY, CDR2 FYNNEI. CDR3 length: 15 residues. Trimming removed 2 bases at V and 4 bases at J, with 14 bases between. The CDR3 region is CASSEIRDVAYGYTF. CDR3 DNA sequence: TGTGCCAGCAGTGAAATAAGGGACGTCGCCTATGGCTACACCTTC.

A note on this clone: Within the sample, other DNA sequences also encode this same CDR3. The DNA for the CDR3 is TGTGCCAGCTCACCGAGGGCAGTTGGAGAAAAACTGTTTTTT. It is translated as CASSPRAVGEKLFF. The chain employs TRBV18 and TRBJ1-4; D unclear. Germline assignment: CDR1 KGHSH and CDR2 LQKENI. This CDR3 has 14 residues. V shed 3 bases and J shed 8 bases, with 13 bases lying between them.

V and J are TRBV5-1 and TRBJ2-2; tentative D call: TRBD2 (6 bases). This CDR3 has 15 residues. The ends were cut back, 2 bases at V and 2 bases at J, with 10 bases in the middle. Germline V gene data show CDR1 as SGHRS and CDR2 as YFSETQ. The CDR3 nucleotides are TGCGCCAGCAGCTTCACGGGACTCAACACCGGGGAGCTGTTTTTT. Amino acids: CASSFTGLNTGELFF.